What follows are 6 T cell receptor beta chains derived from one specimen sequenced in a study of cytomegalovirus exposure and HLA in healthy donors. PCR used 60 Vbeta primers and 13 Jbeta primers. Assay: immunoSEQ multiplex PCR; the TCRdb copy retains only in-frame clones and omits some. The repertoire holds about 160,000 clones, with around 78% as singletons. What was sequenced was PBMCs. These receptors were obtained from a middle-aged woman in good health and CMV-seronegative.

The chain recombines TRBV9 with TRBJ2-1, with TRBD2 identical over 8 bases. Germline trimming cut 3 bases from V and 1 base from J; bases unmatched to any gene: 6. Germline V lookup: CDR1 SGDLS, CDR2 YYNGEE. The CDR3 has 16 amino acids. The CDR3 DNA reads TGTGCCAGCAGCGCCCGGGGGGGGAGGTCCTACAATGAGCAGTTCTTC. It translates to CASSARGGRSYNEQFF.

The V call is TRBV5-1, the J call TRBJ1-5, with 8 bases identical to TRBD1. Germline V gene lookup returns CDR1 SGHRS and CDR2 YFSETQ. Unmatched junction bases numbered 6, after V lost 2 bases and J lost 5 bases. The CDR3 covers 15 residues. In DNA form, the CDR3 reads TGCGCCAGCAGCTTAACGACAGGGGTGGATCAGCCCCAGCATTTT. Amino acid sequence: CASSLTTGVDQPQHF. The full variable domain, its missing parts supplied by reference TRBV5-1 and TRBJ1-5, is KAGVTQTPRYLIKTRGQQVTLSCSPISGHRSVSWYQQTPGQGLQFLFEYFSETQRNKGNFPGRFSGRQFSNSRSEMNVSTLELGDSALYLCASSLTTGVDQPQHFGDGTRLSIL.

This clone has just a few counts. This rearrangement joins TRBV6-6 to TRBJ1-2; D is ambiguous. Germline V gene sequence: CDR1 MNHNY, CDR2 SVGAGI (reference sequence). The CDR3 covers 14 residues. V lost 0 bases, J lost 2 bases, and 7 bases lay in between. CDR3 bases: TGTGCCAGCAGTTACTCGAGCAAGAACTATGGCTACACCTTC. Residues: CASSYSSKNYGYTF.

The J gene is TRBJ2-3, the V gene TRBV5-1; D is perhaps TRBD2 (6 bases). The CDR3 contains 16 residues. Between the trimmed V and J ends, which lost 1 base and 0 bases, there was a span of 12 bases. In germline, CDR1 is SGHRS, CDR2 YFSETQ. The CDR3 coding sequence is TGCGCCAGCAGCTTGTTTGCGGGGCCCAGCACAGATACGCAGTATTTT. Residues: CASSLFAGPSTDTQYF.

The chain joins TRBV19 to TRBJ2-7; 11 nucleotides align to TRBD1. Trimming cost V 6 bases and J 6 bases; bases outside gene matches: 7. The CDR3 has 14 amino acids. From germline, CDR1 is LNHDA and CDR2 SQIVND (reference sequence). The CDR3 DNA follows: TGTGCCAGTAGGGACAGGGGGCGCCTCTCCGAGCAGTACTTC. Translation gives CASRDRGRLSEQYF.

This chain joins TRBV6-6 and TRBJ2-1; a possible D gene is TRBD2 (6 bases). V lost 4 bases and J 5 bases, leaving 15 bases between the germline ends. The CDR3 totals 15 residues. In germline, CDR1 is MNHNY, CDR2 SVGAGI (reference sequence). The CDR3 coding sequence is TGTGCCAGCAGTTCCGGACTACAACTAAACAATGAGCAGTTCTTC. Amino acids: CASSSGLQLNNEQFF.